This entry lists 21 T cell receptor beta chains sequenced from one sample in a study of CD8+ T cells in alopecia areata. RNA was isolated and reverse transcribed to cDNA, the sequencing template. Profiling relied on immunoSEQ multiplex PCR, and the TCRdb table lists in-frame clones only, not all of them. This table holds about 180,000 clones, 45% to 60% found once. The treatment is: oral pan-JAK inhibitor, 5-10 mg twice daily. Material: CD8+ T cells sorted from blood, obtained at approximately week 51, from a patient treated with tofacitinib. These receptors were taken from a human donor with alopecia areata.

This clone was seen a few times. The chain joins TRBV2 to TRBJ1-1, with D uncertain. V lost 4 bases and J 5 bases, leaving 8 bases between the germline ends. There are 12 residues in the CDR3. Per the germline V gene, CDR1 is SNHLY and CDR2 is FYNNEI. This CDR3 is CASSASGTEAFF. The CDR3 DNA reads as TGTGCCAGCAGTGCCTCTGGAACTGAAGCTTTCTTT.

This clone has more than one count but fewer than ten. Distinct nucleotide sequences in the sample also encode this CDR3. CDR3 region: CASSVEGGPDTQYF. CDR3 coding DNA: TGTGCCAGCAGCGTAGAGGGGGGCCCAGATACGCAGTATTTT. The V and J genes are TRBV9 and TRBJ2-3, with D perhaps TRBD1 or TRBD2 (6 bases each). This CDR3 region has 14 residues. Per the germline V gene, CDR1 is SGDLS and CDR2 is YYNGEE. Between the trimmed V and J ends, which lost 0 bases and 4 bases, there was a span of 9 bases.

This clone occurred a few times. The genes are TRBV7-6 and TRBJ2-2; TRBD1 or TRBD2 may be the D gene (5 bases each). From germline, CDR1 is SGHVS and CDR2 FNYEAQ. This CDR3 spans 16 amino acids. Trimming removed 5 bases from V and 7 bases from J, with 20 bases in between. The CDR3 here is CASSQTGTYRGGELFF. In DNA form, the CDR3 reads TGTGCCAGCAGCCAAACCGGGACCTACCGTGGCGGGGAGCTGTTTTTT.

This chain links TRBV29-1 with TRBJ2-1; D ambiguous. The CDR3 loop spans 14 amino acids. CDR1 and CDR2 (germline): SQVTM, ANQGSEA. Trimming left V 7 bases short and J 0 bases short, with 13 bases between. The CDR3 nucleotides read TGCAGCGCTAGGACCAGAAGCTCCTACAATGAGCAGTTCTTC. This translates into CSARTRSSYNEQFF.

V gene TRBV30 combines with J gene TRBJ1-2; D is uncertain. Trimming left V 2 bases short and J 8 bases short, with 9 bases between. Germline-derived CDR1 and CDR2 are GTSNPN and SVGIG (reference sequence). This CDR3 spans 11 amino acids. CDR3 sequence: CAWSSPLGYTF. As DNA, the CDR3 is TGTGCCTGGAGTTCCCCCCTCGGCTACACCTTC. Supplemented by reference TRBV30 and TRBJ1-2, the full variable domain reads SQTIHQWPATLVQPVGSPLSLECTVEGTSNPNLYWYRQAAGRGLQLLFYSVGIGQISSEVPQNLSASRPQDRQFILSSKKLLLSDSGFYLCAWSSPLGYTFGSGTRLTVV.

The chain has TRBV4-3 and TRBJ2-5; tentative D call: TRBD2 (6 bases). V was pared by 0 bases and J by 2 bases, with 13 bases between. Germline lookup yields CDR1 LGHNA and CDR2 YSLEER. This CDR3 contains 16 residues. The CDR3 here is CASSQDLAGRQETQYF. CDR3 DNA: TGCGCCAGCAGCCAAGATCTGGCGGGACGGCAAGAGACCCAGTACTTC.

This clone showed up just a few times. At one of its ends the junction is not consistent with the germline gene, which may arise from a read error. V gene TRBV28 combines with J gene TRBJ2-3; 7 bases are a match to TRBD2. The CDR3 has 12 residues. The V gene's germline CDR1 is MDHEN and CDR2 SYDVKM. Here the CDR3 DNA reads TGTGCCAGCAGTTTCCCTGGGACCGGGGGGAGTTTT. Its protein product is CASSFPGTGGSF.

The chain employs TRBV7-2 and TRBJ2-7; possible D gene TRBD1, 5 bases. The CDR3 runs to 16 residues. Germline CDR1 and CDR2: SGHTA and FQGNSA. V was shortened by 3 bases and J by 3 bases, with 18 bases between the two germline ends. The CDR3 here is CASSFDSEESFYEQYF. DNA for the CDR3: TGTGCCAGCAGCTTCGACAGTGAAGAAAGTTTCTACGAGCAGTACTTC.

The chain couples TRBV30 to TRBJ2-3, with TRBD2 matching over 9 bases. Germline V gene lookup returns CDR1 GTSNPN and CDR2 SVGIG (reference sequence). The trim removed 0 bases at V and 5 bases at J, leaving 6 bases unmatched. The CDR3 is made up of 15 amino acids. The CDR3 loop reads CAWSVGIAGEDTQYF. Written as DNA, the CDR3 is TGTGCCTGGAGTGTAGGAATAGCGGGGGAAGATACGCAGTATTTT.

In its sample, this clone was seen once. This rearrangement joins TRBV5-6 to TRBJ2-5; D gene ambiguous. Deletions cut 6 bases from V and 2 bases from J, with 14 bases between. The germline CDR1 and CDR2 sequences are SGHDT and YYEEEE. The CDR3 totals 14 residues. CDR3 DNA sequence: TGTGCCAGCAAGAGAGGACGCCCTCAAGAGACCCAGTACTTC. This encodes CASKRGRPQETQYF. Complete variable domain (other parts from reference TRBV5-6 and TRBJ2-5): DAGVTQSPTHLIKTRGQQVTLRCSPKSGHDTVSWYQQALGQGPQFIFQYYEEEERQRGNFPDRFSGHQFPNYSSELNVNALLLGDSALYLCASKRGRPQETQYFGPGTRLLVL.

The chain has TRBV29-1 and TRBJ1-2, with D possibly matching TRBD1 (5 bases). CDR1 and CDR2 (germline): SQVTM, ANQGSEA. Trimming cost V 5 bases and J 3 bases, with 13 bases left between them. The CDR3 sequence is 13 residues long. The CDR3 sequence: CSVRAGTHYGYTF. For the CDR3, the DNA is TGCAGCGTTCGAGCCGGGACCCACTATGGCTACACCTTC.

This clone was seen more than once but under ten times. The chain carries TRBV7-9 and TRBJ2-6, with a tentative D call TRBD1 (5 bases). Trimming removed 5 bases at V and 0 bases at J, with 20 bases between. This CDR3 spans 19 amino acids. Germline assignment: CDR1 SEHNR and CDR2 FQNEAQ (reference sequence). CDR3 DNA: TGTGCCAGCAGCCCGCCCCCAAGGGCAAGGGGCTCTGGGGCCAACGTCCTGACTTTC. Its translation is CASSPPPRARGSGANVLTF.

This clone was picked up a small number of times. This rearrangement joins TRBV30 to TRBJ2-4; the D gene is possibly TRBD2 (6 bases). This CDR3 is 13 amino acids long. Germline-derived CDR1 and CDR2 are GTSNPN and SVGIG (reference sequence). V lost 3 bases and J lost 2, with 8 bases in between. CDR3 nucleotide sequence: TGTGCCTGGAGGCGGGGAACCAAAAACATTCAGTACTTC. This codes for CAWRRGTKNIQYF.

V gene TRBV5-4 combines with J gene TRBJ1-2; 10 bases map to TRBD1. The CDR3 sequence is 15 residues long. CDR1 is SGHNT, CDR2 YYREEE, per germline (reference sequence). V was clipped by 5 bases and J by 4 bases; unmatched bases: 8. In nucleotides, the CDR3 is TGTGCCAGCAGTTCTAAGGACAGGGGGGTCTATGGCTACACCTTC. Its translation is CASSSKDRGVYGYTF.

In its sample, this clone was seen a few times. The V call is TRBV7-9, the J call TRBJ2-1; no definite D call. Germline loops: CDR1 SEHNR, CDR2 FQNEAQ (reference sequence). V lost 4 bases, J lost 5 bases, and 3 bases lay in between. The CDR3 runs 11 residues. In DNA form, the CDR3 reads TGTGCCAGCAGCTGGGACAATGAGCAGTTCTTC. Protein sequence: CASSWDNEQFF.

The chain carries TRBV5-4 and TRBJ2-7; D is possibly TRBD1 (6 bases). Trimming cost V 0 bases and J 5 bases, with 18 bases left between them. Germline CDR1 is SGHNT and CDR2 is YYREEE (reference sequence). CDR3 length: 16 residues. The CDR3, as DNA: TGTGCCAGCAGCTTGGAGCGCAGGGGCCTTGGTCACGAGCAGTACTTC. It codes for CASSLERRGLGHEQYF.

This clone was seen more than once but under ten times. V usage is TRBV25-1 and J usage is TRBJ2-7; D unresolved. The V gene's germline CDR1 is MGHDK and CDR2 SYGVNS. V shed 3 bases and J shed 5 bases, with 5 bases lying between them. This CDR3 contains 11 residues. The CDR3 DNA sequence: TGTGCCAGCAGTGATAAAAACGAGCAGTACTTC. Protein sequence: CASSDKNEQYF.

The chain is built from TRBV5-4 and TRBJ2-5; 8 nucleotides agree with TRBD1. Germline CDR1 reads SGHNT; CDR2 reads YYREEE (reference sequence). The CDR3 consists of 15 residues. V gave up 0 bases and J gave up 3 bases; unmatched junction bases: 4. Written as DNA, the CDR3 is TGTGCCAGCAGCTTGGAAGGACAGGGTAAAGAGACCCAGTACTTC. It specifies CASSLEGQGKETQYF.

The CDR3 loop reads CSVVPGTGGVHEQFF. CDR3 sequence (DNA): TGCAGCGTGGTCCCCGGGACAGGGGGGGTCCATGAGCAGTTCTTC. This chain joins TRBV29-1 and TRBJ2-1; 11 bases match TRBD1. V was clipped by 6 bases and J by 8 bases; unmatched bases: 12. CDR3 length equals 15 residues. The V gene's germline CDR1 is SQVTM and CDR2 ANQGSEA.

This clone occurred a few times. This chain links TRBV27 with TRBJ1-1, with TRBD1 matching over 10 bases. V lost 4 bases, J lost 4 bases, and 3 bases stayed unmatched. CDR1 and CDR2 from the germline V gene are MNHEY and SMNVEV (reference sequence). The CDR3 sequence is 14 residues long. The DNA of the CDR3 is TGTGCCAGCAGTTCGACAGGGGGCACCACTGAAGCTTTCTTT. As protein: CASSSTGGTTEAFF.

The chain is built from TRBV10-3 and TRBJ2-2; D is undetermined. Germline assignment: CDR1 ENHRY and CDR2 SYGVKD. This CDR3 is built from 12 residues. Deletions cut 5 bases from V and 4 bases from J, with 5 bases between. CDR3 nucleotides: TGTGCCATCAGTTCGGGCACCGGGGAGCTGTTTTTT. Its translation: CAISSGTGELFF.